The entry that follows covers one T cell receptor beta chain sequence. This specimen comes from a study of T cell responses to AZD1222 COVID-19 vaccine. The method was immunoSEQ multiplex PCR; TCRdb's version includes in-frame clones alone and lacks a portion of them. The sample lists about 160,000 clones, 85% to 90% occurring once. Trimming cost V 0 bases and J 2 bases, with 11 bases left between them. Per germline, CDR1 MGHRA and CDR2 YSYEKL. The CDR3 contains 16 residues. This TCR came from an adult who received the AZD1222 COVID-19 vaccine. This specimen consisted of peripheral blood, obtained 28 days after the second AZD1222 dose. The chain joins TRBV4-1 to TRBJ1-5; D ambiguous. DNA for the CDR3: TGCGCCAGCAGCCAAGAGCTGGGATTCGGCAATCAGCCCCAGCATTTT. Protein: CASSQELGFGNQPQHF.